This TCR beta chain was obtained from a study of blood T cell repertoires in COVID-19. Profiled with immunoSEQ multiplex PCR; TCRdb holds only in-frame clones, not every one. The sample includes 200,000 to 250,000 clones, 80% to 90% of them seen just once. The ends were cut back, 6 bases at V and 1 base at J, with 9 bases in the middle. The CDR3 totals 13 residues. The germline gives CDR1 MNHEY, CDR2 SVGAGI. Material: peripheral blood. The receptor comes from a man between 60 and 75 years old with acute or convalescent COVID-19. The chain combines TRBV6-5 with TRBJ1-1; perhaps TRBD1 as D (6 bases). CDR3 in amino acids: CASRRTANTEAFF. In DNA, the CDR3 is TGTGCCAGCAGGCGGACAGCGAACACTGAAGCTTTCTTT.